This TCR beta chain comes out of a study of radiotherapy plus CTLA-4 blockade in lung cancer. Across the study: An objective response was seen in around 19% of patients, and disease control in less than 40%.

Per germline, CDR1 SEHNR and CDR2 FQNEAQ (reference sequence). The V end was cut by 4 bases, the J end by 2 bases, with 12 bases between. This CDR3 region has 14 residues. Regarding this clone: Its antigen is not identified.

Profiled with immunoSEQ multiplex PCR; TCRdb holds only in-frame clones, not every one. In the table there are more than 100,000 clones, about nine tenths of which are singletons. Overall study findings and caveats: Clones of tumor-derived TCRs expanded in blood after radiotherapy plus ipilimumab.

The sequencing here drew on peripheral blood, taken from a patient treated with radiotherapy plus ipilimumab. The rearrangement uses TRBV7-9 and TRBJ2-7; D possibly corresponds to TRBD2 (5 bases). The sequence was collected from a human donor with non-small cell lung cancer that progressed on radiotherapy plus ipilimumab. CDR3 bases: TGTGCCAGCAGCTCCCCCCTAGCTGCCTACGAGCAGTACTTC. Its translation is CASSSPLAAYEQYF.